Listed below are T cell receptor beta chains from one sample, sequenced in a study of immune evolution from preneoplasia to lung adenocarcinoma. Sequenced by immunoSEQ multiplex PCR; TCRdb stores in-frame clones only, minus some. The data show under 7,000 clones, with roughly 75% seen just once and approximately 9.8% held by the top ten. The specimen was FFPE lung adenocarcinoma in situ tissue. All receptors come from a donor at least 70 years old with lung adenocarcinoma. Each CDR3 is given with its conserved first and last residue. A D gene is named only where the DNA matches it firmly. Clone size is stated in some rows and not others, as once, few, many or a class when expanded.

D | J | size | V | CDR3 | DNA
. | TRBJ1-1 | . | TRBV20-1 | CSARKNTEAFF | TGCAGTGCTCGAAAGAACACTGAAGCTTTCTTT
. | TRBJ2-3 | . | TRBV2 | CASREGLDTQYF | TGTGCCAGCAGGGAGGGACTAGATACGCAGTATTTT
TRBD2 | TRBJ2-3 | . | TRBV4-1 | CASSQDGSVTSGRGDTQYF | TGCGCCAGCAGCCAGGACGGGAGTGTGACTAGCGGGAGAGGGGATACGCAGTATTTT
TRBD1 | TRBJ1-4 | . | TRBV4-1 | CASSQGDRDVNEKLFF | TGCGCCAGCAGCCAAGGGGACAGAGACGTTAATGAAAAACTGTTTTTT
TRBD1 | TRBJ2-5 | . | TRBV4-2 | CASSQSWTGGEKTQYF | TGTGCCAGCAGCCAGAGTTGGACAGGGGGCGAAAAGACCCAGTACTTC
. | TRBJ1-3 | . | TRBV18 | CASSPTAGNTIYF | TGTGCCAGCTCACCTACAGCGGGAAACACCATATATTTT
TRBD1 | TRBJ1-4 | . | TRBV30 | CAWSTGQSPTNEKLFF | TGTGCCTGGAGTACGGGACAGAGCCCAACTAATGAAAAACTGTTTTTT
. | TRBJ1-2 | . | TRBV11-3 | CASKPRTAHGYTF | TGTGCCAGCAAACCCCGGACAGCCCATGGCTACACCTTC
. | TRBJ1-1 | . | TRBV9 | CASSYGRGTEAFF | TGTGCCAGCAGCTACGGACGGGGCACTGAAGCTTTCTTT
. | TRBJ1-1 | . | TRBV11-2 | CASSQQAFDTEAFF | TGTGCCAGCAGCCAACAGGCCTTTGACACTGAAGCTTTCTTT
. | TRBJ1-1 | . | TRBV28 | CATSAEMNTEAFF | TGTGCCACCTCGGCGGAAATGAACACTGAAGCTTTCTTT
. | TRBJ1-4 | medium-sized | TRBV28 | CASFSGGTNEKLFF | TGTGCCAGCTTCTCCGGGGGCACTAATGAAAAACTGTTTTTT
TRBD2 | TRBJ2-7 | . | TRBV29-1 | CSVGLAGSGEQYF | TGCAGCGTTGGACTAGCGGGATCCGGCGAGCAGTACTTC
. | TRBJ2-3 | medium-sized | TRBV19 | CASSAGATDTQYF | TGTGCCAGTAGTGCCGGGGCCACAGATACGCAGTATTTT
. | TRBJ1-2 | . | TRBV15 | CATSRAAGENGYTF | TGTGCCACCAGCAGAGCGGCTGGGGAGAATGGCTACACCTTC
. | TRBJ1-2 | . | TRBV5-6 | CASSFGAGVNYGYTF | TGTGCCAGCAGCTTTGGTGCAGGGGTCAACTATGGCTACACCTTC
TRBD1 | TRBJ1-1 | . | TRBV27 | CASSLLTGARDTEAFF | TGTGCCAGCAGTTTGTTGACAGGGGCGAGGGACACTGAAGCTTTCTTT
TRBD2 | TRBJ2-7 | . | TRBV11-3 | CASSLVGGEQQYF | TGTGCCAGCAGCTTAGTGGGGGGGGAGCAGCAGTACTTC